This TCR beta chain was sequenced in a study of control samples from healthy donors and cancer patients. Method: immunoSEQ multiplex PCR; TCRdb's copy keeps in-frame clones and lacks some. The sample consists of about 120,000 clones, about 90% of them appearing once. V was cut by 6 bases and J by 2 bases, with 15 bases left in between. This CDR3 has 15 residues. Germline V lookup: CDR1 MNHEY, CDR2 SVGAGI. This sequence joins TRBV6-5 and TRBJ2-3; possible D gene TRBD1, 5 bases. The receptor was isolated from a man aged 50 to 60 in good health. Material: blood. In DNA, the CDR3 is TGTGCCAGCAGACTTGACAGTTCCTACACAGATACGCAGTATTTT. Its translation is CASRLDSSYTDTQYF.